These 22 T cell receptor beta chains came from one sample sequenced in a study of cytomegalovirus exposure and HLA in healthy donors. In the PCR, 60 Vbeta and 13 Jbeta primers were used. Produced via immunoSEQ multiplex PCR; TCRdb's table is partial and in-frame only. The sample lists about 160,000 clones, 80% occurring once. The sequenced sample was PBMCs. Source of these receptors: a man in his thirties or forties in good health and CMV-seronegative.

This clone was seen a handful of times. The sample has other DNA sequences that encode this CDR3 too. This chain links TRBV9 with TRBJ2-1, with 9 bases that match TRBD2. The CDR3 contains 15 residues. The V segment lost 0 bases and the J segment 4 bases; nucleotides outside the gene matches: 2. Per the germline V gene, CDR1 is SGDLS and CDR2 is YYNGEE. The CDR3 region is CASSVAAGGYNEQFF. CDR3 sequence (DNA): TGTGCCAGCAGCGTAGCAGCGGGGGGTTACAATGAGCAGTTCTTC.

The chain joins TRBV2 to TRBJ1-2, with TRBD1 identical over 9 bases. The length of the CDR3 is 14 residues. Germline CDR1 is SNHLY and CDR2 is FYNNEI. V trimming: 5 bases; J trimming: 3 bases; junction bases outside the gene matches: 4. The CDR3, as DNA: TGTGCCAGCAGTTGGGACAGGGCTGACTATGGCTACACCTTC. Protein sequence: CASSWDRADYGYTF.

The V and J genes are TRBV5-1 and TRBJ2-5; possibly TRBD2 for D (5 bases). Per the germline V gene, CDR1 is SGHRS and CDR2 is YFSETQ. Trimming left V 7 bases short and J 2 bases short, with 18 bases between. The CDR3 consists of 15 residues. CDR3 loop: CASSPGLTIQETQYF. CDR3 DNA: TGCGCCAGCTCCCCCGGACTGACAATACAAGAGACCCAGTACTTC.

The chain uses TRBV13 and TRBJ1-1; 7 nucleotides agree with TRBD1. The V and J ends lost 5 bases and 6 bases, in that order; junction bases with no gene match: 9. The germline V gene encodes CDR1 PRHDT and CDR2 FYEKMQ (reference sequence). This CDR3 is 14 amino acids long. CDR3 bases: TGTGCCAGCAGCCATAGACAGGGCTCCCCTGAAGCTTTCTTT. It specifies CASSHRQGSPEAFF.

This rearrangement joins TRBV6-1 to TRBJ1-2; D perhaps matches TRBD1 (5 bases). V dropped 8 bases and J dropped 4 bases, with 20 bases sitting between them. Germline V gene lookup returns CDR1 MNHNS and CDR2 SASEGT. The CDR3 totals 15 residues. The DNA of the CDR3 is TGTGCCAGCCCGAATACGAATGACAGCCCCTATGGCTACACCTTC. Translation: CASPNTNDSPYGYTF.

This clone was counted once. CDR3 protein: CASMGGAGLNQPQHF. The CDR3 DNA sequence: TGTGCCAGCATGGGGGGAGCAGGACTTAATCAGCCCCAGCATTTT. V is TRBV5-5 and J is TRBJ1-5; tentatively, D is TRBD1 (5 bases). CDR1 and CDR2 from the germline V gene are SGHKS and YYEKEE (reference sequence). V lost 6 bases and J 4 bases, leaving 17 bases between the germline ends. There are 15 residues in the CDR3.

This clone was detected only a few times. The CDR3 DNA sequence: TGTGCCAGCAGTTACAGGACGGGGGGCGTAGGAGATACGCAGTATTTT. Translating it yields CASSYRTGGVGDTQYF. The rearrangement uses TRBV6-5 and TRBJ2-3; a weak D match, TRBD2 (7 bases). From germline, CDR1 is MNHEY and CDR2 SVGAGI. V lost 2 bases and J lost 5, with 17 bases in between. The CDR3 totals 16 residues.

This clone was observed a few times. This rearrangement joins TRBV7-2 to TRBJ2-6; 10 bases match TRBD1. Germline V lookup: CDR1 SGHTA, CDR2 FQGNSA. CDR3 length equals 17 residues. V lost 6 bases to trimming and J lost 0 bases; unmatched junction nucleotides: 5. DNA for the CDR3: TGTGCCAGCAGAGAGGGACAGGGGTTCTCTGGGGCCAACGTCCTGACTTTC. This gives the protein CASREGQGFSGANVLTF. Full variable domain (outside the CDR3, taken from reference TRBV7-2 and TRBJ2-6): GAGVSQSPSNKVTEKGKDVELRCDPISGHTALYWYRQSLGQGLEFLIYFQGNSAPDKSGLPSDRFSAERTGGSVSTLTIQRTQQEDSAVYLCASREGQGFSGANVLTFGAGSRLTVL.

This chain joins TRBV9 and TRBJ1-3, with 7 bases fitting TRBD1. J lost 0 bases, V lost 2 bases, and 2 bases had no gene match. This CDR3 is built from 15 residues. The V gene's germline CDR1 is SGDLS and CDR2 YYNGEE. CDR3 amino acids: CASSVGQNSGNTIYF. Here the CDR3 DNA reads TGTGCCAGCAGCGTGGGACAGAACTCTGGAAACACCATATATTTT. The variable domain in full, with the rest retrieved from reference TRBV9 and TRBJ1-3, is DSGVTQTPKHLITATGQRVTLRCSPRSGDLSVYWYQQSLDQGLQFLIQYYNGEERAKGNILERFSAQQFPDLHSELNLSSLELGDSALYFCASSVGQNSGNTIYFGEGSWLTVV.

The V and J genes are TRBV1 and TRBJ2-3; the table calls TRBD2, which could not be checked here. TRBV1 is marked as a pseudogene. This CDR3 region has 18 residues. CDR3 coding DNA: TGCACCAGCAGCCACCGGACTAGCGGGAGGAGGAGGACAGATACGCAGTATTTT. This gives the protein CTSSHRTSGRRRTDTQYF.

The rearrangement links TRBV10-3 to TRBJ1-5; D is uncertain. The CDR3 loop spans 14 amino acids. Trimming stripped 2 bases from V and 4 bases from J, with 9 bases between. Per germline, CDR1 ENHRY and CDR2 SYGVKD. The CDR3 is CAISELGDNQPQHF. DNA of the CDR3: TGTGCCATCAGTGAGCTCGGGGATAATCAGCCCCAGCATTTT.

This chain uses TRBV7-8 with TRBJ1-1; D not certain. The CDR3 contains 14 residues. Trimming cost V 5 bases and J 3 bases, with 13 bases left between them. Germline CDR1 SGHVS, CDR2 FQNEAQ. The chain's CDR3 is CASSRVGVDTEAFF. In DNA, the CDR3 is TGTGCCAGCAGCCGCGTAGGAGTAGACACTGAAGCTTTCTTT.

The rearrangement links TRBV7-2 to TRBJ2-7; no reliable D call. V was cut by 1 base and J by 4 bases, with 14 bases left in between. The CDR3 consists of 15 residues. The germline V gene has CDR1 SGHTA and CDR2 FQGNSA. The CDR3 is CASSLGGVRPYEQYF. The CDR3 bases are TGTGCCAGCAGCTTAGGCGGCGTTAGGCCGTACGAGCAGTACTTC.

The rearrangement uses TRBV19 and TRBJ2-3; 9 bases map to TRBD1. Trimming took 5 bases from V and 2 from J; bases not matched to a gene: 8. Germline V lookup: CDR1 LNHDA, CDR2 SQIVND (reference sequence). The CDR3 has 16 residues. In DNA form, the CDR3 reads TGTGCCAGTAGTGCACGGGACAGGGAAGTCACAGATACGCAGTATTTT. Translating gives CASSARDREVTDTQYF.

The chain links TRBV30 to TRBJ2-2, with D possibly matching TRBD1 (6 bases). The germline V and J ends were trimmed by 3 bases and 5 bases, with 10 bases remaining between them. The length of the CDR3 is 13 residues. Germline V gene sequence: CDR1 GTSNPN, CDR2 SVGIG (reference sequence). Written as DNA, the CDR3 is TGTGCCTGGAGAGGGGGAAAAACCGGGGAGCTGTTTTTT. Translated, it gives CAWRGGKTGELFF.

This rearrangement joins TRBV7-8 to TRBJ1-4; no definite D call. The CDR3 runs 15 residues. Per germline, CDR1 SGHVS and CDR2 FQNEAQ. Trimming removed 2 bases from V and 0 bases from J, with 7 bases in between. CDR3 DNA sequence: TGTGCCAGCAGCTTAAACACAGCAACTAATGAAAAACTGTTTTTT. It translates to CASSLNTATNEKLFF.

The CDR3 reads CASSFKRDYYEQYF. For the CDR3, the DNA is TGTGCCAGCAGCTTCAAGAGGGACTACTACGAGCAGTACTTC. The chain couples TRBV13 to TRBJ2-7, with 7 bases matching TRBD2. Germline trimming cut 3 bases from V and 3 bases from J; bases unmatched to any gene: 5. Germline assignment: CDR1 PRHDT and CDR2 FYEKMQ (reference sequence). The CDR3 spans 14 residues.

V is TRBV30 and J is TRBJ2-7, with D perhaps TRBD2 (6 bases). This CDR3 spans 14 amino acids. V dropped 1 base and J dropped 5 bases, with 15 bases sitting between them. CDR1 is GTSNPN and CDR2 is SVGIG in the germline V gene (reference sequence). In DNA form, the CDR3 reads TGTGCCTGGAGTGGGGCGGGGATTCAGAACGAGCAGTACTTC. It encodes CAWSGAGIQNEQYF.

This rearrangement joins TRBV28 to TRBJ2-7; 8 bases are a match to TRBD1. This CDR3 has 12 amino acids. Trimming at V came to 5 bases and at J to 6 bases, leaving 3 bases not matched to a gene. Germline CDR1 and CDR2: MDHEN and SYDVKM. CDR3 DNA: TGTGCCAGCAGTAGGACAGGGACCGAGCAGTACTTC. Its translation is CASSRTGTEQYF. The whole variable domain, filled in from reference TRBV28 and TRBJ2-7, reads DVKVTQSSRYLVKRTGEKVFLECVQDMDHENMFWYRQDPGLGLRLIYFSYDVKMKEKGDIPEGYSVSREKKERFSLILESASTNQTSMYLCASSRTGTEQYFGPGTRLTVT.

The rearrangement links TRBV6-5 to TRBJ2-5, with D tentatively TRBD2 (6 bases). V shed 6 bases and J shed 5 bases, with 16 bases lying between them. Germline lookup yields CDR1 MNHEY and CDR2 SVGAGI. This CDR3 spans 14 amino acids. The CDR3 region is CASSLTIGSETQYF. The CDR3 bases are TGTGCCAGCAGCCTAACCATCGGGAGTGAGACCCAGTACTTC.

About this clone itself: Sequence at one end of the junction differs from germline and may be a read error. The CDR3 coding sequence is TGTGCTAGCAGCTTAGGCCCGACAGGCAGGTCCCAGTACTTC. This encodes CASSLGPTGRSQYF. V and J are TRBV7-7 and TRBJ2-5, with D possibly TRBD1 on 6 matching bases. CDR1 is SSHAT, CDR2 FNYEAQ, per germline (reference sequence). The CDR3 loop spans 14 amino acids.

The chain links TRBV9 to TRBJ2-7, with 8 bases fitting TRBD2. J gave up 0 bases and V 0 bases, and 11 bases lay outside the gene matches. This CDR3 comprises 18 residues. Germline CDR1 reads SGDLS; CDR2 reads YYNGEE. In DNA, the CDR3 is TGTGCCAGCAGCGTAGGACCCTTTTCGAGCGGGAGCTCCTACGAGCAGTACTTC. Translation: CASSVGPFSSGSSYEQYF.